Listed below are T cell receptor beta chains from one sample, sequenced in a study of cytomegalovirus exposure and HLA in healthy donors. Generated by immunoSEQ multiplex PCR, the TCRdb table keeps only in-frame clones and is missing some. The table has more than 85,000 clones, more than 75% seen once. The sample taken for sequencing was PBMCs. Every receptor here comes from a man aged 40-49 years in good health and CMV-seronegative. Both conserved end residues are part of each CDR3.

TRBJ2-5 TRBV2 CASSVQGSSETQYF
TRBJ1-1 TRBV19 CASSVGGWDTEAFF
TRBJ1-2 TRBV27 CASSSLTGGEYYGYTF
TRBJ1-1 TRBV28 CASSRDTEAFF
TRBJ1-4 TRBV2 CASSEGQTVEKLFF
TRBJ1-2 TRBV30 CAWSSNYRDSTGYGYTF
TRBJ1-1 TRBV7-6 CASSLGAGTANTEAFF
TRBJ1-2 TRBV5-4 CASSLGLRNFNYGYTF
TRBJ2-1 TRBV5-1 CASSYDGLDMYEQFF
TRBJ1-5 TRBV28 CASGGLGANQPQHF
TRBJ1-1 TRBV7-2 CASSLFADTEAFF
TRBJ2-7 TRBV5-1 CASSLVSGTEQYF
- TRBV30 CAWRPSDRSSYEQYF
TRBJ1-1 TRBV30 CASSRAEAFF
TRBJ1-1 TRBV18 CASSPPGGAEAFF
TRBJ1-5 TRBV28 CASRAGTGGGQPQHF
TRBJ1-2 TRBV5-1 CASSFMGAGDGYTF
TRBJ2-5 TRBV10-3 CAISREGDETQYF
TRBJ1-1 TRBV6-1 CASSEVPQRGAFF
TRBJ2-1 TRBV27 CASSSDFYEQFF
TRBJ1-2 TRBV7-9 CASSQDGNTF
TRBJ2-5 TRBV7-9 CASSKPAGVQETQYF
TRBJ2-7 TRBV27 CASLKGDEQYF
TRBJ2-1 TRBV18 CASRGYPYNEQFF
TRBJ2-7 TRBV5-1 CASSLTAGGYYEQYF
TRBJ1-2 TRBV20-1 CSAVLDYGYTF
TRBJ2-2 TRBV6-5 CASSYQGVDTGELFF
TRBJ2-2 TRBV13 CASSSPIGELFF
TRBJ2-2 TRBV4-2 CASSQEAGGYTGELFF
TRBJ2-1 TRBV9 CASSASASYNEQFF
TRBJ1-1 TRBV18 CASSPPGRGGMNTEAFF
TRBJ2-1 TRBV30 CAWRPRLAGGNEQFF
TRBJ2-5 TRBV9 CASSVGLETQYF
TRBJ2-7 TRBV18 CASSPAGDYEQYF
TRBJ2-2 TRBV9 CASSPRGGTTGELFF
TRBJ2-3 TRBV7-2 CASSLSVTDTQYF
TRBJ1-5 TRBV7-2 CASSLVGDRWGQPQHF
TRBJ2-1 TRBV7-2 CASSLSGVLYNEQFF
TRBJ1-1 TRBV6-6 CASSAGRRNTEAFF
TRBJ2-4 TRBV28 CASSTAGGNIQYF
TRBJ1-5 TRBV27 CASSRRGNQPQHF
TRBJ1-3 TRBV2 CASSPQGTGNTIYF
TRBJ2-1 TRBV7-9 CASSLGWLAGLNEQFF
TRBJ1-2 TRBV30 CAFSGTGLAGYTF
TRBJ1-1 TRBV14 CASSQSEDTEAFF
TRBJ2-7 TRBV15 CATSRPGGGRWYEQYF
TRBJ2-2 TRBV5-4 CASSFGTSDTGELFF
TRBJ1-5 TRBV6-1 CASSTGTLSNQPQHF
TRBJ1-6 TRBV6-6 CASSTRTGEYNSPLHF
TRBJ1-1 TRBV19 CASSQGISDAEAFF
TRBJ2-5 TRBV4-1 CASSQDFPGGWETQYF
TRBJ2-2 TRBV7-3 CASSLISSTGELFF
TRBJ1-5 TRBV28 CASRVTGRSNQPQHF
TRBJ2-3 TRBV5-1 CASSLASATDTQYF
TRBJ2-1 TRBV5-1 CASSVFSGASSYNEQFF
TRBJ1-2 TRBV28 CASSSRAGGYTF
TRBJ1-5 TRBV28 CASSLPTTGEEPQHF
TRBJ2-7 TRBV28 CASTLGPSGGPSYEQYF